This is a list of T cell receptor beta chains from one sample in a study of T cell repertoires in cytomegalovirus infection. TCRdb fed the reads into MiXCR, producing one record per CDR3 protein. The sample holds under 200,000 distinct CDR3 sequences, 28% seen once. Sequencing was carried out using PBMCs. The source of these receptors is a human donor in good health (CMV status not recorded). Some clones in this sample may be carry-over from other donors' samples. Both conserved end residues are part of each CDR3. The D gene is left open where the match is weak. The size of a clone is reported for some rows only, either as once, few or many, or as a class for expanded clones.

d_call j_call clone_size cdr3_length v_call cdr3_aa cdr3_nt
- TRBJ1-2 - 14 TRBV12-3/TRBV12-4 CASSPGDILYGYTF TGTGCCAGCAGTCCCGGGGACATCCTCTATGGCTACACCTTC
TRBD2 TRBJ2-2 few 17 TRBV12-3/TRBV12-4 CASSPRLAGRNTGELFF TGTGCCAGCAGTCCCCGACTAGCGGGGAGGAACACCGGGGAGCTGTTTTTT
- TRBJ2-3 - 17 TRBV25-1 CASSETGLTGHTDTQYF TGTGCCAGCAGTGAAACCGGCCTAACAGGGCACACAGATACGCAGTATTTT
TRBD2 TRBJ2-7 few 14 TRBV29-1 CSVWGAGPSYEQYF TGCAGCGTTTGGGGAGCGGGGCCATCCTACGAGCAGTACTTC
- TRBJ1-5 few 12 TRBV29-1 CSVEPPREPQHF TGCAGCGTTGAACCCCCCAGGGAGCCCCAGCATTTT
- TRBJ1-1 - 12 TRBV19 CASSSPVTEAFF TGTGCCAGTAGTTCACCGGTAACTGAAGCTTTCTTT
TRBD1 TRBJ2-7 - 17 TRBV6-6 CASSYFSGGQGSYEQYF TGTGCCAGCAGTTACTTTAGTGGAGGACAGGGGTCCTACGAGCAGTACTTC
- TRBJ1-1 - 12 TRBV29-1 CSAGRENTEAFF TGCAGCGCCGGGAGGGAGAACACTGAAGCTTTCTTT
- TRBJ1-2 many 11 TRBV7-9 CASSLLMGYTF TGTGCCAGCAGCCTCCTCATGGGCTACACCTTC
- TRBJ1-1 many 13 TRBV6-2/TRBV6-3 CASRWDLNTEAFF TGTGCCAGCAGATGGGACCTGAACACTGAAGCTTTCTTT
- TRBJ1-1 once 15 TRBV7-2 CASSPGPNWDNEAFF TGTGCCAGCAGCCCGGGACCCAATTGGGACAATGAAGCTTTCTTT
TRBD1 TRBJ2-1 many 16 TRBV7-2 CASSLHQQGANNEQFF TGTGCCAGCAGCTTACACCAACAGGGGGCAAACAATGAGCAGTTCTTC
- TRBJ1-2 few 15 TRBV6-6 CASSPSRVGQRGYTF TGTGCCAGCAGCCCCTCGAGGGTCGGGCAGAGGGGCTACACCTTC
TRBD1 TRBJ2-7 few 17 TRBV7-8 CASSTRDRGPGAYEQYF TGTGCCAGCAGCACCCGGGACAGGGGGCCTGGCGCCTACGAGCAGTACTTC
- TRBJ1-1 few 13 TRBV12-3/TRBV12-4 CASSAQGSTEAFF TGTGCCAGCAGCGCCCAGGGGAGCACTGAAGCTTTCTTT
- TRBJ1-1 - 12 TRBV12-3/TRBV12-4 CASSFGDTEAFF TGTGCCAGCAGTTTCGGGGACACTGAAGCTTTCTTT